This T cell receptor beta chain was sequenced during a study of Tregs in tolerant kidney transplant recipients. Regarding the study as a whole: Findings come from small patient numbers and require larger validation. This study did not directly address biological reproducibility. Tregs expanded with activated donor B cells seemed most donor-specific.

This CDR3 comprises 15 residues. The ends lost 4 bases at V and 5 bases at J; junction bases unmatched: 5. The germline CDR1 and CDR2 sequences are PRHDT and FYEKMQ (reference sequence). A note on this clone: Its antigen is unknown.

Some clones are missing from TCRdb's copy, which holds only in-frame ones; the method was immunoSEQ multiplex PCR. The sample has some 88,000 clones, approximately 90% seen once; the top ten hold roughly 5%. Unstimulated Tregs (CD4+CD25+CD127-) and CD4+CD25- non-Tregs were sorted from PBMCs. This chain links TRBV13 with TRBJ2-3; TRBD2 aligns across 11 bases. The sample comprised CD8+ T cells from blood. The sequence was obtained from a human donor in good health. The CDR3 bases are TGTGCCAGCAGCTCCTTGACTAGCGGGGTAGATACGCAGTATTTT. Amino acids: CASSSLTSGVDTQYF.